This T cell receptor beta chain was obtained from a study of beta chain features in type 1 diabetes. Details on this clone: Its specificity is not known.

Investigators reverse transcribed all isolated RNA, so they sequenced expressed TCRB transcripts. Here immunoSEQ multiplex PCR was the method, and the copy in TCRdb shows in-frame clones only, minus some. The repertoire holds around 250,000 clones, with more than 13% as singletons. Study results and caveats: The naive, central memory and Treg TCRB repertoires looked more alike in patients than they did in healthy donors. Researchers report that Type 1 diabetes patients had moderately but significantly shorter TCRB CDR3s across all four CD4+ subsets.

Isolation of CD4+ naive, central memory, regulatory and stem cell-like memory cells was achieved by sorting via CD45RO/CCR7/CD25/CD127/CD95/CD27. The CDR3 consists of 14 residues. Germline values: CDR1 SGHTA, CDR2 FQGTGA. Trimming left V 4 bases short and J 9 bases short, with 16 bases between. This TCR came from a man aged 30 to 39 with type 1 diabetes. The J gene is TRBJ2-1, the V gene TRBV7-3; D might be TRBD2 (6 bases). Sequencing was carried out using naive CD4+ T cells from blood. The DNA for the CDR3 is TGTGCCAGCAGCTCGACGGCAACTAGCCGTGAGCAGTTCTTC. This encodes CASSSTATSREQFF.